This is a list of T cell receptor beta chains from one sample in a study of T cells after yellow fever vaccination. TCRdb passed the 5' RACE reads through MiXCR, listing each CDR3 protein once. Counted here are about 630,000 distinct CDR3 sequences, more than 9% occurring once; the ten biggest clones make up 15%. The sequencing used PBMCs, collected on the day of the yellow fever booster vaccination. The receptors here all came from a man aged 25 to 40 who received the YFV17D yellow fever vaccine. Both conserved end residues are part of each CDR3. D genes are given only for firm matches. Clone size is given for some rows only: seen once, a few or many times, or a class if the clone is expanded.

j_call	d_call	v_call	clone_size	cdr3_nt	cdr3_aa
TRBJ2-1	.	TRBV20-1	few	TGCAGTGCCGTTGGGATGGAAGGGGACTCCTACAATGAGCAGTTCTTC	CSAVGMEGDSYNEQFF
TRBJ2-1	.	TRBV15	many	TGTGCCACCAGCCCAACGCCGGGGAGGAATGAGCAGTTCTTC	CATSPTPGRNEQFF
TRBJ2-3	.	TRBV4-3	few	TGCGCCAGCAGCGGTCGGGAGAGGGCGGATACGCAGTATTTT	CASSGRERADTQYF
TRBJ2-5	.	TRBV7-9	.	TGTGCCAGCAGCTCGGACATGAAAGAGACCCAGTACTTC	CASSSDMKETQYF
TRBJ2-7	.	TRBV7-2	.	TGTGCCAGCAGCTTAGCGGCCAGGGGCGTCTCCGAGCAGTACTTC	CASSLAARGVSEQYF
TRBJ1-2	TRBD1	TRBV10-3	few	TGTGCCATCAGCAAGACAGGGGCCGATAACTATGGCTACACCTTC	CAISKTGADNYGYTF
TRBJ2-7	TRBD1	TRBV6-5	few	TGTGCCAGCAGTACTCGGGACAGCGAGCTTCCCTACGAGCAGTACTTC	CASSTRDSELPYEQYF
TRBJ1-4	.	TRBV5-1	.	TGCGCCAGCAGCTTTCGGTCAGGGTGGAATGAAAAACTGTTTTTT	CASSFRSGWNEKLFF
TRBJ1-1	.	TRBV6-2/TRBV6-3	.	TGTGCCAGCAGTTTCGCGGCGGGGAACACTGAAGCTTTCTTT	CASSFAAGNTEAFF
TRBJ1-2	.	TRBV30	few	TGTGCCTGGAGTGTTGACCAAGCTAACTATGGCTACACCTTC	CAWSVDQANYGYTF
TRBJ2-1	.	TRBV20-1	many	TGCAGTGCTAGAGATTCAGGTCTGTTGCACAATGAGCAGTTCTTC	CSARDSGLLHNEQFF
TRBJ2-3	.	TRBV20-1	few	TGCAGTGCTAGGGAGGGGGGAACTAGCACAGATACGCAGTATTTT	CSAREGGTSTDTQYF
TRBJ2-5	.	TRBV12-3/TRBV12-4	few	TGTGCCAGCAGTTTAGGAGTGGATGCCCAGTACTTC	CASSLGVDAQYF
TRBJ2-7	TRBD1	TRBV29-1	.	TGCAGCGTTGGCTACGGACAGGGGGCCTACGAGCAGTACTTC	CSVGYGQGAYEQYF
TRBJ2-2	TRBD2	TRBV15	few	TGTGCCACCAGCAGAACGGGACTAGCGGGAGCGGTCGGGGAGCTGTTTTTT	CATSRTGLAGAVGELFF
TRBJ2-7	TRBD1	TRBV5-1	.	TGCGCCAGCAGCTCAGGGGGAATAGAGCAGTACTTC	CASSSGGIEQYF
TRBJ2-7	TRBD2	TRBV25-1	few	TGTGCCAGCCAACCTAGCGGGAGCTCCTACGAGCAGTACTTC	CASQPSGSSYEQYF
TRBJ2-5	TRBD2	TRBV2	few	TGTGCCAGCAGCGGGGTGGTGGGAGGGGAGACCCAGTACTTC	CASSGVVGGETQYF
TRBJ2-7	TRBD1	TRBV15	.	TGTGCCACCAGCAGATCCGACAGGGACTCCTACGAGCAGTACTTC	CATSRSDRDSYEQYF
TRBJ2-5	.	TRBV2	many	TGTGCCAGCCGAAAAGAGACCCAGTACTTC	CASRKETQYF
TRBJ2-2	.	TRBV20-1	.	TGCAGTGCTCAACACTCTAGCACCAGACGGACCGGGGAGCTGTTTTTT	CSAQHSSTRRTGELFF
TRBJ2-1	TRBD2	TRBV5-1	many	TGCGCCAGCAGCGTATCCGGGACTAGCGGAAGAAGCTCCTACAATGAGCAGTTCTTC	CASSVSGTSGRSSYNEQFF
TRBJ2-1	TRBD2	TRBV27	few	TGTGCCAGCATGGCGCGGGGGGGAAATGAGCAGTTCTTC	CASMARGGNEQFF
TRBJ2-1	TRBD2	TRBV3-1	.	TGTGCCAGCAGCCACCGCCGGACTAGCGGGCCCTACAATGAGCAGTTCTTC	CASSHRRTSGPYNEQFF
TRBJ2-5	.	TRBV7-2	few	TGTGCCAGCAGCCCCCCTATCGGGAGCGGAGAGACCCAGTACTTC	CASSPPIGSGETQYF
TRBJ2-1	.	TRBV4-2	.	TGTGCCAGCAGCCAAGGTCCCTTGTCCAATGAGCAGTTCTTC	CASSQGPLSNEQFF
TRBJ2-1	.	TRBV6-6	many	TGTGCCAGCAACAGTTACAATGAGCAGTTCTTC	CASNSYNEQFF
TRBJ2-1	.	TRBV7-9	.	TGTGCCAGCCTTTGGGAGAATGAGCAGTTCTTC	CASLWENEQFF
TRBJ2-5	TRBD1	TRBV5-5	many	TGTGCCAGCAGCGGTGGGACAGCTCAAGAGACCCAGTACTTC	CASSGGTAQETQYF
TRBJ2-3	.	TRBV28	.	TGTGCCAGCAGTTTGCCCCAATCCGGGATTCACACAGATACGCAGTATTTT	CASSLPQSGIHTDTQYF
TRBJ2-5	.	TRBV5-6	few	TGTGCCAGCAGCTTTCGAGGGACGCGTACTCAAGAGACCCAGTACTTC	CASSFRGTRTQETQYF
TRBJ2-1	TRBD2	TRBV7-6	once	TGTGCCAGCAGCTTTTTAGCGGGAGGCCCCACATCGCAGTTCTTC	CASSFLAGGPTSQFF
TRBJ1-3	.	TRBV5-1	once	TGCGCCAGCAGCTTGGGGTTCCCTGGAAACACCATATATTTT	CASSLGFPGNTIYF
TRBJ2-7	.	TRBV6-1	many	TGTGCCAGCGTCAACTACGAGCAGTACTTC	CASVNYEQYF
TRBJ2-5	TRBD2	TRBV23-1	few	TGCGCCAGCAGCCGAGATTCACGCGGGAGAGTTGAGACCCAGTACTTC	CASSRDSRGRVETQYF